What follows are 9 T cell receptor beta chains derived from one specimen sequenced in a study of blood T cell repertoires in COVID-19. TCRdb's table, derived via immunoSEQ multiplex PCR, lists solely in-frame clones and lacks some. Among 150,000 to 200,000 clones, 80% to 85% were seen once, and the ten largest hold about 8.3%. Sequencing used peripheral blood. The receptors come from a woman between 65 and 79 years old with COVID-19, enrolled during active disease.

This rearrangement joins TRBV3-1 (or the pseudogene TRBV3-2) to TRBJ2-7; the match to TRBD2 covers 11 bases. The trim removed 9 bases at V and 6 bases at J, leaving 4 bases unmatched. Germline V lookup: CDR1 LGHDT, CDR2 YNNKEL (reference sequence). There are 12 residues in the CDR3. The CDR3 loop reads CASTSGSSEQYF. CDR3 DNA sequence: TGTGCCAGTACTAGCGGGAGCAGCGAGCAGTACTTC.

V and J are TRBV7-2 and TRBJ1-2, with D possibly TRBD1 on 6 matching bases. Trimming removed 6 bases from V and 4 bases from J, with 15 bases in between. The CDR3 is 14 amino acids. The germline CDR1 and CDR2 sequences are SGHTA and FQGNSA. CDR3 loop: CASSSQGSAYGYTF. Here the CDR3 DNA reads TGTGCCAGCAGTTCACAGGGATCCGCCTATGGCTACACCTTC.

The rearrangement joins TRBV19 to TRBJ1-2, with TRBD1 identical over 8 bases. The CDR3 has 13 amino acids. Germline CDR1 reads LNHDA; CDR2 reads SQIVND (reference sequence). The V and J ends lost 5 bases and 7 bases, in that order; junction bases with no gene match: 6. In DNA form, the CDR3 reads TGTGCCAGTAGTCCGGACAGGGCTCCTGGCTACACCTTC. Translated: CASSPDRAPGYTF.

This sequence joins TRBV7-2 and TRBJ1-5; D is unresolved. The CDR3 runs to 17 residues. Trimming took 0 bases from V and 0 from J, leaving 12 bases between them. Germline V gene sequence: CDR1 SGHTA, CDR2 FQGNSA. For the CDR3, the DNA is TGTGCCAGCAGCTTAGCGTTCCGGGGTTATAGCAATCAGCCCCAGCATTTT. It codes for CASSLAFRGYSNQPQHF.

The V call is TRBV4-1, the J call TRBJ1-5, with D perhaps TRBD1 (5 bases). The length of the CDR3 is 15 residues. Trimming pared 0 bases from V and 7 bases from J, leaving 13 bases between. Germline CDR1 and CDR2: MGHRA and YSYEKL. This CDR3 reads CASSQDPTGGQPQHF. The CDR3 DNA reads TGCGCCAGCAGCCAAGATCCAACAGGTGGACAGCCCCAGCATTTT.

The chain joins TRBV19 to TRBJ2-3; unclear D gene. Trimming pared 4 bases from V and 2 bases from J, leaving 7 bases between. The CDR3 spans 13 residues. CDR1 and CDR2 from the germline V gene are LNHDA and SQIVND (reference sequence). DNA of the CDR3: TGTGCCAGTAGTAGCGGAAACACAGATACGCAGTATTTT. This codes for CASSSGNTDTQYF.

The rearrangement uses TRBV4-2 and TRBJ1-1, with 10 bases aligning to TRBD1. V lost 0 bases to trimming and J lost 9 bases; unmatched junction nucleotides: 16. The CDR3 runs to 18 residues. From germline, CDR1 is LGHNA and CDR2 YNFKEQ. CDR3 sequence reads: CASSQDQGTLGTGAQAFF. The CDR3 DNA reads TGTGCCAGCAGCCAAGACCAGGGAACCCTCGGGACAGGGGCACAAGCTTTCTTT.

In nucleotides, the CDR3 is TGTGCCAGCAGTCCCGGTCGGACTAGCGGGTACAATGAGCAGTTCTTC. Translation: CASSPGRTSGYNEQFF. The genes are TRBV27 and TRBJ2-1; 11 nucleotides match TRBD2. Germline loops: CDR1 MNHEY, CDR2 SMNVEV (reference sequence). This CDR3 region has 16 residues. Germline trimming cut 5 bases from V and 4 bases from J; bases unmatched to any gene: 7.

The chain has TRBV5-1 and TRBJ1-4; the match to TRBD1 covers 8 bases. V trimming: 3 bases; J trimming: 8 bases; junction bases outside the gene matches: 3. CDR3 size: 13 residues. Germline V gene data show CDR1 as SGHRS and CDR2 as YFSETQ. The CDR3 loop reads CASSSGTGEKLFF. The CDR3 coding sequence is TGCGCCAGCAGCTCAGGGACAGGCGAAAAACTGTTTTTT.